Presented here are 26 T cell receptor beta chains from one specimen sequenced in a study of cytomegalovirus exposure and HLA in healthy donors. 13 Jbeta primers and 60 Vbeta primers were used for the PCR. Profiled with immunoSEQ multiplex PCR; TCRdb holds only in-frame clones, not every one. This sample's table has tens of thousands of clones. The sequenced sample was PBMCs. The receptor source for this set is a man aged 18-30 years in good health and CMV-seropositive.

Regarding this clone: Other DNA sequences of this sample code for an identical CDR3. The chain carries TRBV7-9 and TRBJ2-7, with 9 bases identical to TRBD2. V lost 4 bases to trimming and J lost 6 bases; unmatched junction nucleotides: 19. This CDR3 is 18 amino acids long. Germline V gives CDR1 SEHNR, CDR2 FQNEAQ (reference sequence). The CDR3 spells CASSSPALTGTSRREQYF. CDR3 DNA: TGTGCCAGCAGCTCACCCGCTCTAACCGGGACTAGCCGGCGCGAGCAGTACTTC.

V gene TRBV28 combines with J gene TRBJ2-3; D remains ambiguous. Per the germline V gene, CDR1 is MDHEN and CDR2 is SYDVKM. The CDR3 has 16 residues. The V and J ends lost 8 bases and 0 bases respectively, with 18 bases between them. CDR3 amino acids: CASGKKKSSSTDTQYF. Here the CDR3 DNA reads TGTGCCAGCGGTAAAAAGAAGAGTTCTAGCACAGATACGCAGTATTTT.

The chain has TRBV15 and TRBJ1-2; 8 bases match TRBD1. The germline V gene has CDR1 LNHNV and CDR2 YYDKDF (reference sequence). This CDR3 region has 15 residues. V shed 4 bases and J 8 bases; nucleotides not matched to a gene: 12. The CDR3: CATSIGFRGQEGYTF. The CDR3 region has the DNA TGTGCCACCAGCATAGGGTTCAGGGGGCAGGAAGGCTACACCTTC.

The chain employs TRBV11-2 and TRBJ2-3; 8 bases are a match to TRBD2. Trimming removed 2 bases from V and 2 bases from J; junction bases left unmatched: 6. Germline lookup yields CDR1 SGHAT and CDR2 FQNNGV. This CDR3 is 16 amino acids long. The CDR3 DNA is TGTGCCAGCAGCTTACCACTAGCGGCCCACACAGATACGCAGTATTTT. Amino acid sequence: CASSLPLAAHTDTQYF.

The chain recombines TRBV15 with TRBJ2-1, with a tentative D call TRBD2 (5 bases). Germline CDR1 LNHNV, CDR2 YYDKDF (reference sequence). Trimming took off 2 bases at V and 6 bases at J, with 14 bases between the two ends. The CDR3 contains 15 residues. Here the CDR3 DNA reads TGTGCCACCAGCAGATTACAACTAGAGGGCAATGAGCAGTTCTTC. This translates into CATSRLQLEGNEQFF.

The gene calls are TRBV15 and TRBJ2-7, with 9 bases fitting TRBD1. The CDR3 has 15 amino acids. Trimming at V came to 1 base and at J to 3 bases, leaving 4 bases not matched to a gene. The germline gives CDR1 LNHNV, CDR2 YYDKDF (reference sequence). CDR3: CATSRVGQGLYEQYF. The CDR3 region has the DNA TGTGCCACCAGCAGAGTGGGACAGGGTCTCTACGAGCAGTACTTC.

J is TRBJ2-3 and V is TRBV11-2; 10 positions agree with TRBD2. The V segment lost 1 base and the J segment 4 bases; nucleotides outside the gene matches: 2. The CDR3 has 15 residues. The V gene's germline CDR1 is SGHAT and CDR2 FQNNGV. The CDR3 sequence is CASSLGLAGADTQYF. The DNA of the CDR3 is TGTGCCAGCAGCTTAGGACTAGCGGGCGCAGATACGCAGTATTTT.

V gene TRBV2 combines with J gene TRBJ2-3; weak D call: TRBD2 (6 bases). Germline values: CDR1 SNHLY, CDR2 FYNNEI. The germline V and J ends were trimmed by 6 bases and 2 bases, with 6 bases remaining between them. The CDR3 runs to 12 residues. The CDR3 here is CASRGLTDTQYF. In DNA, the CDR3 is TGTGCCAGCAGGGGACTCACAGATACGCAGTATTTT.

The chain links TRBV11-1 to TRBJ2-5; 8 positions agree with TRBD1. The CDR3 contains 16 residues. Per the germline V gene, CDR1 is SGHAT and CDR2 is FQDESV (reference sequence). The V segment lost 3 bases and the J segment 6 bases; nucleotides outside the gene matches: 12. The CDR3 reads CASSFNRQGWRQTQYF. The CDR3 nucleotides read TGTGCCAGCAGCTTTAACCGACAGGGGTGGAGACAGACCCAGTACTTC.

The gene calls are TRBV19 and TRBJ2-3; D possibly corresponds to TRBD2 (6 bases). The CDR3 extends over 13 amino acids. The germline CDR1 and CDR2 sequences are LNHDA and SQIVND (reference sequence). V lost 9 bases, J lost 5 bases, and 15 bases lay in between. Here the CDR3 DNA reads TGTGCCAGCCGACTAGAAAGGGGAGATACGCAGTATTTT. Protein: CASRLERGDTQYF.

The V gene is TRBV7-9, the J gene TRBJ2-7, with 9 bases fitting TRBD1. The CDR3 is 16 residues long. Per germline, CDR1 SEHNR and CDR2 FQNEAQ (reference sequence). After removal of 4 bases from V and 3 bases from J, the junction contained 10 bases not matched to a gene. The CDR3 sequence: CASSSAGTGTNYEQYF. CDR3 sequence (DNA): TGTGCCAGCAGCTCAGCCGGGACAGGGACAAACTACGAGCAGTACTTC.

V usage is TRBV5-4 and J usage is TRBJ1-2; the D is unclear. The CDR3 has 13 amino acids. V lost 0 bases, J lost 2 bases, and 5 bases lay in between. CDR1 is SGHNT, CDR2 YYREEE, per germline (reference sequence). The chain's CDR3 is CASSLGANYGYTF. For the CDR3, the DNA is TGTGCCAGCAGCTTGGGGGCCAACTATGGCTACACCTTC. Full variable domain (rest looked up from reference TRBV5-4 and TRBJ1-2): ETGVTQSPTHLIKTRGQQVTLRCSSQSGHNTVSWYQQALGQGPQFIFQYYREEENGRGNFPPRFSGLQFPNYSSELNVNALELDDSALYLCASSLGANYGYTFGSGTRLTVV.

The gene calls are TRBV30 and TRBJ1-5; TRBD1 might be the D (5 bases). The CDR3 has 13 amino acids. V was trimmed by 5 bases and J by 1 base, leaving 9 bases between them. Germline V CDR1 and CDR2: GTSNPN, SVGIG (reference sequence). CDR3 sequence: CAWGTGSNQPQHF. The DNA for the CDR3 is TGTGCCTGGGGGACTGGGAGCAATCAGCCCCAGCATTTT.

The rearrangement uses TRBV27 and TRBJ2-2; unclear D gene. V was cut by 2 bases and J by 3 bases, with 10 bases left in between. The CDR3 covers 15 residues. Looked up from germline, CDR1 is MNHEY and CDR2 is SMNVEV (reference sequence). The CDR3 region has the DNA TGTGCCAGCAGTTTAGAATCAGTATACACCGGGGAGCTGTTTTTT. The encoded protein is CASSLESVYTGELFF.

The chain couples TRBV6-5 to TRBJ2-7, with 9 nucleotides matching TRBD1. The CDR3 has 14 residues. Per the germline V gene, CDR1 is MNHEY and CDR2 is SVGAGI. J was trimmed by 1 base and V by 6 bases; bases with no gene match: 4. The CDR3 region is CASSRQGGSYEQYF. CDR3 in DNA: TGTGCCAGCAGCCGACAGGGGGGTTCCTACGAGCAGTACTTC.

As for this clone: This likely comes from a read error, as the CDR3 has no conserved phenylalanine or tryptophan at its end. CDR3 residues: CASSFARGLGYTL. The CDR3 DNA follows: TGTGCCAGCAGTTTCGCCAGGGGCCTCGGCTACACCCTC. The gene calls are TRBV5-4 and TRBJ1-2; the D gene is possibly TRBD1 (6 bases). CDR3 length: 13 amino acids. Deletions cut 5 bases from V and 8 bases from J, with 16 bases between. Germline-derived CDR1 and CDR2 are SGHNT and YYREEE (reference sequence).

CDR3 nucleotides: TGTGCCAGCAGCGTAGGAGGTGCGTTATCCTACAATGAGCAGTTCTTC. Its protein is CASSVGGALSYNEQFF. The rearrangement joins TRBV9 to TRBJ2-1; D is unresolved. Germline V gene data show CDR1 as SGDLS and CDR2 as YYNGEE. This CDR3 spans 16 amino acids. Trimming took off 0 bases at V and 1 base at J, with 11 bases between the two ends.

The CDR3 loop reads CASSLEGGPPREQYF. CDR3 DNA: TGTGCCAGCAGTTTAGAAGGGGGACCCCCGAGGGAGCAGTACTTC. This chain connects TRBV28 to TRBJ2-7; TRBD1 is a possible D gene (6 bases). Trimming shortened V by 2 bases and J by 7 bases, and 18 bases separated the two germline ends. CDR3 length: 15 amino acids. Germline V gene sequence: CDR1 MDHEN, CDR2 SYDVKM. The variable domain in full, completed from reference TRBV28 and TRBJ2-7, reads DVKVTQSSRYLVKRTGEKVFLECVQDMDHENMFWYRQDPGLGLRLIYFSYDVKMKEKGDIPEGYSVSREKKERFSLILESASTNQTSMYLCASSLEGGPPREQYFGPGTRLTVT.

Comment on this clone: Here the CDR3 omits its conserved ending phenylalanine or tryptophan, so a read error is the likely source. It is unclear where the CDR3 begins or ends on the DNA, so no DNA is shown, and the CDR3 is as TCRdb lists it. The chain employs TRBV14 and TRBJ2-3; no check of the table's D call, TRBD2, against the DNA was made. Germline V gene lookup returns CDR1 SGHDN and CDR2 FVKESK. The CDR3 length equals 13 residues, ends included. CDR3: CASSQVSETHFEI.

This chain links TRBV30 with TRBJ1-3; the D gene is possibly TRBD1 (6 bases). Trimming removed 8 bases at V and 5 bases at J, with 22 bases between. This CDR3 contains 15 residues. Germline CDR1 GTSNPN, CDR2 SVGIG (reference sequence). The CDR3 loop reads CAPLDRPGSRNTIYF. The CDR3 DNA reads TGTGCCCCCCTCGACAGGCCAGGAAGTCGAAACACCATATATTTT. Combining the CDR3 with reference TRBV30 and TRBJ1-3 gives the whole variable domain SQTIHQWPATLVQPVGSPLSLECTVEGTSNPNLYWYRQAAGRGLQLLFYSVGIGQISSEVPQNLSASRPQDRQFILSSKKLLLSDSGFYLCAPLDRPGSRNTIYFGEGSWLTVV.

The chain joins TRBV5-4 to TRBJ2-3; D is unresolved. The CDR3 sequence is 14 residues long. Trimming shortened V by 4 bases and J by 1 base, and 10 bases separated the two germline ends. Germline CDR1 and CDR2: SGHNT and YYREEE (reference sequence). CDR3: CASSPSTGTDTQYF. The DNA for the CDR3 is TGTGCCAGCAGCCCGTCGACTGGCACAGATACGCAGTATTTT.

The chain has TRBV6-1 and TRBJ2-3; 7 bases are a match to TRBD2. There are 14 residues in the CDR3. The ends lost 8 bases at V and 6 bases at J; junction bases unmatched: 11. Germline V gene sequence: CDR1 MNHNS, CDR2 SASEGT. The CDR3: CASEEAGVGDTQYF. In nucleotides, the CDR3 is TGTGCCAGCGAGGAGGCGGGAGTGGGGGATACGCAGTATTTT.

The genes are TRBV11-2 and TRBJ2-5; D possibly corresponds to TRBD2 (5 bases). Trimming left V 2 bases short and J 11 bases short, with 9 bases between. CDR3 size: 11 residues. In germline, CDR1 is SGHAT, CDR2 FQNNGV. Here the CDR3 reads CASSLKGEQYF. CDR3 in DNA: TGTGCCAGCAGCTTAAAGGGAGAGCAGTACTTC.

CDR3 residues: CASSCPGQGAPSSYNEQFF. The DNA of the CDR3 is TGTGCCAGCAGCTGCCCGGGACAGGGGGCCCCGAGCTCCTACAATGAGCAGTTCTTC. The gene calls are TRBV7-3 and TRBJ2-1, with 12 positions matching TRBD1. The germline gives CDR1 SGHTA, CDR2 FQGTGA. V lost 4 bases to trimming and J lost 0 bases; unmatched junction nucleotides: 10. The CDR3 contains 19 residues.

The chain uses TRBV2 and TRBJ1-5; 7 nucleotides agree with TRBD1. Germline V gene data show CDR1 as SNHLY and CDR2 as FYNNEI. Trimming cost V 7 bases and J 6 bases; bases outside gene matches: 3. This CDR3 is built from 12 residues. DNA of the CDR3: TGTGCCAGCAAGGGGGCGGCTCAGCCCCAGCATTTT. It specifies CASKGAAQPQHF.

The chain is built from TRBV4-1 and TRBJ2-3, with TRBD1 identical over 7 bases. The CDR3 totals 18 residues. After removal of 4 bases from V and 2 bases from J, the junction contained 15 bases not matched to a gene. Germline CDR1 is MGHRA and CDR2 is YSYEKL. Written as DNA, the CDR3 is TGCGCCAGCAGCCGAACCGGGGAACAGGGGTCGTACACAGATACGCAGTATTTT. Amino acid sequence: CASSRTGEQGSYTDTQYF.